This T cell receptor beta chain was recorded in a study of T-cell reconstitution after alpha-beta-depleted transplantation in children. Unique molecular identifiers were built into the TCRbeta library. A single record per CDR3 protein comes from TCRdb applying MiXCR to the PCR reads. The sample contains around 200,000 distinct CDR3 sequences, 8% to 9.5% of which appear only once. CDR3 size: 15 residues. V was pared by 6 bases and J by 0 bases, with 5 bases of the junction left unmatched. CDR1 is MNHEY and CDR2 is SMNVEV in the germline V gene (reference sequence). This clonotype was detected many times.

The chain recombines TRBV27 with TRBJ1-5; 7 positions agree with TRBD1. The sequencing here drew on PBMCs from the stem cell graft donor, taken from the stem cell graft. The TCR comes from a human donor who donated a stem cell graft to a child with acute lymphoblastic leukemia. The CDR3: CASSPTGLSNQPQHF. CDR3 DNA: TGTGCCAGCAGCCCGACAGGGCTTAGCAATCAGCCCCAGCATTTT.